Listed below are T cell receptor beta chains from one sample, sequenced in a study of blood T cell repertoires in COVID-19. Assay: immunoSEQ multiplex PCR; the TCRdb copy retains only in-frame clones and omits some. This sample has approximately 300,000 clones, with 85% found just once. Sequencing input: PBMCs or T cells enriched from blood (not recorded which). These receptors were collected from a woman aged 25 to 39 who had been exposed to COVID-19. Both conserved end residues are part of each CDR3. Each record gives: D gene, clone size, CDR3 length, J gene, V gene, CDR3 DNA, CDR3 protein. The D gene is left open where the match is weak. Part of the rows lack a size; the others show once, few, many or a class for expanded clones.

d_gene: -; abundance: -; len: 13; j_gene: TRBJ1-5; v_gene: TRBV9; CDR3nt: TGTGCCAGCAGCATCGGTAGAGATCAGCCCCAGCATTTT; CDR3aa: CASSIGRDQPQHF
d_gene: -; abundance: once; len: 14; j_gene: TRBJ2-7; v_gene: TRBV7-9; CDR3nt: TGTGCCAGCAGCTTCGGGGGATTTGGTTCCGAGCAGTACTTC; CDR3aa: CASSFGGFGSEQYF
d_gene: TRBD1; abundance: few; len: 14; j_gene: TRBJ1-1; v_gene: TRBV30; CDR3nt: TGTGCCTGGAGTCAGGGACAGCTGAACACTGAAGCTTTCTTT; CDR3aa: CAWSQGQLNTEAFF
d_gene: -; abundance: once; len: 16; j_gene: TRBJ1-6; v_gene: TRBV7-2; CDR3nt: TGTGCCAGCAGCGCTTATATCGGGACATTCTTTACACCCCTCCACTTT; CDR3aa: CASSAYIGTFFTPLHF
d_gene: -; abundance: -; len: 14; j_gene: TRBJ1-2; v_gene: TRBV28; CDR3nt: TGTGCCAGCAGTTTACGGACGGGAGGCTATGGCTACACCTTC; CDR3aa: CASSLRTGGYGYTF
d_gene: TRBD1; abundance: -; len: 14; j_gene: TRBJ2-3; v_gene: TRBV27; CDR3nt: TGTGCCAGCAAGCTACAGGGGCTAACAGATACGCAGTATTTT; CDR3aa: CASKLQGLTDTQYF
d_gene: TRBD2; abundance: many; len: 18; j_gene: TRBJ2-1; v_gene: TRBV18; CDR3nt: TGTGCCAGCTCACCATTACAGCTAGCGGGAGGGGCCTACAATGAGCAGTTCTTC; CDR3aa: CASSPLQLAGGAYNEQFF
d_gene: TRBD1; abundance: -; len: 16; j_gene: TRBJ1-1; v_gene: TRBV19; CDR3nt: TGTGCCAGTAGTATAAAGACAGGGGGCGGATTCACTGAAGCTTTCTTT; CDR3aa: CASSIKTGGGFTEAFF
d_gene: TRBD2; abundance: -; len: 16; j_gene: TRBJ2-2; v_gene: TRBV5-4; CDR3nt: TGTGCCAGCAGCCTAAACCGGGGGGGGAACACCGGGGAGCTGTTTTTT; CDR3aa: CASSLNRGGNTGELFF
d_gene: -; abundance: -; len: 15; j_gene: TRBJ1-4; v_gene: TRBV9; CDR3nt: TGTGCCAGCAGCGTAGGTCCTAATAGAGGGGAAAAACTGTTTTTT; CDR3aa: CASSVGPNRGEKLFF
d_gene: -; abundance: once; len: 11; j_gene: TRBJ2-5; v_gene: TRBV29-1; CDR3nt: TGCAGCGGGGGGTCTTTGGAGACCCAGTACTTC; CDR3aa: CSGGSLETQYF
d_gene: -; abundance: -; len: 15; j_gene: TRBJ1-1; v_gene: TRBV5-6; CDR3nt: TGTGCCAGCAGCTTGGAATTCCGGGAGAACACTGAAGCTTTCTTT; CDR3aa: CASSLEFRENTEAFF
d_gene: -; abundance: -; len: 13; j_gene: TRBJ2-7; v_gene: TRBV20-1; CDR3nt: TGCAGTGCTAGTGCCCAGGTTGGCTACGAGCAGTACTTC; CDR3aa: CSASAQVGYEQYF
d_gene: -; abundance: -; len: 12; j_gene: TRBJ1-6; v_gene: TRBV2; CDR3nt: TGTGCCAGCAGCTTAAGCGGGCAGAGTCTCCACTTT; CDR3aa: CASSLSGQSLHF
d_gene: -; abundance: few; len: 18; j_gene: TRBJ1-5; v_gene: TRBV4-1; CDR3nt: TGCGCCAGCAGCCAAGATGGTATAGGGGGTACTACTAGTCAGCCCCAGCATTTT; CDR3aa: CASSQDGIGGTTSQPQHF
d_gene: TRBD2; abundance: -; len: 15; j_gene: TRBJ2-1; v_gene: TRBV18; CDR3nt: TGTGCCAGCTCACCGGTGGCGGGAGAGTACAATGAGCAGTTCTTC; CDR3aa: CASSPVAGEYNEQFF
d_gene: TRBD1; abundance: -; len: 14; j_gene: TRBJ1-6; v_gene: TRBV19; CDR3nt: TGTGCCAGTAGTACGAATAGGGGGCATTCACCCCTCCACTTT; CDR3aa: CASSTNRGHSPLHF
d_gene: -; abundance: -; len: 14; j_gene: TRBJ1-2; v_gene: TRBV5-4; CDR3nt: TGTGCCAGCAGCTCGATAGGGGAGGGTTGGGGCTACACCTTC; CDR3aa: CASSSIGEGWGYTF
d_gene: TRBD2; abundance: few; len: 14; j_gene: TRBJ2-5; v_gene: TRBV11-2; CDR3nt: TGTGCCAGCAGCGTTCCGGGGGGGCGAGAGACCCAGTACTTC; CDR3aa: CASSVPGGRETQYF
d_gene: -; abundance: -; len: 18; j_gene: TRBJ1-2; v_gene: TRBV6-1; CDR3nt: TGTGCCAGCAGTGACCGCTCCTCTTACGCGGAGGATACTCGGGGCTACACCTTC; CDR3aa: CASSDRSSYAEDTRGYTF
d_gene: -; abundance: -; len: 16; j_gene: TRBJ1-2; v_gene: TRBV29-1; CDR3nt: TGCAGCGTTGACGAAAGCGGGCCGCACGAATCCTATGGCTACACCTTC; CDR3aa: CSVDESGPHESYGYTF
d_gene: TRBD1; abundance: once; len: 15; j_gene: TRBJ1-2; v_gene: TRBV3-1/TRBV3-2; CDR3nt: TGTGCCAGCAGCCCCCCGGGACAGGGGATGAGGGGCTACACCTTC; CDR3aa: CASSPPGQGMRGYTF
d_gene: -; abundance: -; len: 14; j_gene: TRBJ1-3; v_gene: TRBV11-2; CDR3nt: TGTGCCAGCACCCCTCATCAGGGTGGAAACACCATATATTTT; CDR3aa: CASTPHQGGNTIYF
d_gene: -; abundance: few; len: 15; j_gene: TRBJ1-2; v_gene: TRBV28; CDR3nt: TGTGCCAGCAGTTTAAACCGTGACAGGCCTGGAGGCTACACCTTC; CDR3aa: CASSLNRDRPGGYTF
d_gene: TRBD1; abundance: -; len: 14; j_gene: TRBJ1-3; v_gene: TRBV9; CDR3nt: TGTGCCAGCAGCGGGGACAGGGATTCTTACACCATATATTTT; CDR3aa: CASSGDRDSYTIYF
d_gene: -; abundance: -; len: 11; j_gene: TRBJ1-1; v_gene: TRBV20-1; CDR3nt: TGCAGTGGTCGAGGGCGGTCTGAAGCTTTCTTT; CDR3aa: CSGRGRSEAFF
d_gene: TRBD1; abundance: once; len: 16; j_gene: TRBJ2-1; v_gene: TRBV7-9; CDR3nt: TGTGCCAGCAGCTTTGTCGGGACAGGAGCCTACAATGAGCAGTTCTTC; CDR3aa: CASSFVGTGAYNEQFF
d_gene: -; abundance: -; len: 15; j_gene: TRBJ2-6; v_gene: TRBV3-1/TRBV3-2; CDR3nt: TGTGCCAGTTACGGACAGCTCTCTGGGGCCAACGTCCTGACTTTC; CDR3aa: CASYGQLSGANVLTF
d_gene: -; abundance: once; len: 14; j_gene: TRBJ1-2; v_gene: TRBV11-2; CDR3nt: TGTGCCAGCAGCTCGTTGACATCTAACTATGGCTACACCTTC; CDR3aa: CASSSLTSNYGYTF
d_gene: TRBD2; abundance: -; len: 15; j_gene: TRBJ2-4; v_gene: TRBV27; CDR3nt: TGTGCCAGCAGTTTTTCTAGCGGGATGAGTAACATTCAGTACTTC; CDR3aa: CASSFSSGMSNIQYF
d_gene: -; abundance: -; len: 20; j_gene: TRBJ2-2; v_gene: TRBV7-6; CDR3nt: TGTGCCAGCAGCTTAGCCACAACCGTGTGCGGGGGCAGTAGGTGCGGGGAGCTGTTTTTT; CDR3aa: CASSLATTVCGGSRCGELFF
d_gene: -; abundance: -; len: 14; j_gene: TRBJ1-2; v_gene: TRBV7-9; CDR3nt: TGTGCCAGCAGCCCGGACATTTGGGACTATGGCTACACCTTC; CDR3aa: CASSPDIWDYGYTF
d_gene: -; abundance: -; len: 13; j_gene: TRBJ1-5; v_gene: TRBV2; CDR3nt: TGTGCCAGCAACTCAGACAGGAATCAGCCCCAGCATTTT; CDR3aa: CASNSDRNQPQHF
d_gene: TRBD1; abundance: -; len: 14; j_gene: TRBJ1-2; v_gene: TRBV9; CDR3nt: TGTGCCAGCAGCCCCGGACAGGATAACTATGGCTACACCTTC; CDR3aa: CASSPGQDNYGYTF
d_gene: -; abundance: -; len: 15; j_gene: TRBJ2-2; v_gene: TRBV6-1; CDR3nt: TGTGCCAGCAGTGAGAAGGGACTGGGGGGCGGGGAGCTGTTTTTT; CDR3aa: CASSEKGLGGGELFF
d_gene: TRBD1; abundance: once; len: 15; j_gene: TRBJ1-1; v_gene: TRBV18; CDR3nt: TGTGCCAGCTCACCGACAGGGGATCGGAACACTGAAGCTTTCTTT; CDR3aa: CASSPTGDRNTEAFF
d_gene: -; abundance: -; len: 13; j_gene: TRBJ1-2; v_gene: TRBV30; CDR3nt: TGTGCCTGGAGTGTACGCGCGGTCTATGGCTACACCTTC; CDR3aa: CAWSVRAVYGYTF
d_gene: -; abundance: -; len: 15; j_gene: TRBJ1-4; v_gene: TRBV30; CDR3nt: TGTGCCTGGACTTCTCCGGGACTGGGGTTGGAAAAACTGTTTTTT; CDR3aa: CAWTSPGLGLEKLFF